These T cell receptor beta chains were read from a single sample in a study of T cells in tuberculosis. Data came from immunoSEQ multiplex PCR; TCRdb stores just in-frame clones and leaves some out. The data hold tens of thousands of clones, with about 85% observed a single time. The source was PBMCs, collected at tuberculosis diagnosis. These receptors were taken from an adult with tuberculosis. CDR3s include the opening cysteine and the closing phenylalanine or tryptophan. D genes are given only for firm matches. A clone size is listed for some rows: how often the clone was seen (once, few, many), or a class if it is expanded.

j_gene | v_gene | abundance | d_gene | CDR3aa | CDR3nt
TRBJ2-3 | TRBV28 | - | - | CASSYGGSGVDTQYF | TGTGCCAGCAGCTACGGAGGATCCGGGGTGGATACGCAGTATTTT
TRBJ1-6 | TRBV5-4 | few | - | CASSLVTGGNSPLHF | TGTGCCAGCAGCTTGGTTACGGGGGGAAATTCACCCCTCCACTTT
TRBJ1-1 | TRBV20-1 | - | - | CSAPGTEAFF | TGCAGTGCTCCGGGAACTGAAGCTTTCTTT
TRBJ2-1 | TRBV18 | - | - | CASSPGRLPSYNEQFF | TGTGCCAGCTCACCAGGCCGACTACCTTCCTACAATGAGCAGTTCTTC
TRBJ1-2 | TRBV11-2 | - | TRBD1 | CASSSTGTGGYGYTF | TGTGCCAGCAGCTCGACCGGGACAGGGGGCTATGGCTACACCTTC
TRBJ1-1 | TRBV4-3 | - | TRBD1 | CASSQAYRGPNTEAFF | TGCGCCAGCAGCCAAGCTTACAGGGGTCCTAACACTGAAGCTTTCTTT
TRBJ2-1 | TRBV2 | - | TRBD2 | CASSWKTSGRISYNEQFF | TGTGCCAGCAGTTGGAAGACCAGCGGGAGGATCTCCTACAATGAGCAGTTCTTC
TRBJ2-1 | TRBV7-2 | once | TRBD2 | CASSLRTSGGYNEQFF | TGTGCCAGCAGCTTACGGACTAGCGGGGGGTACAATGAGCAGTTCTTC
TRBJ1-2 | TRBV6-1 | - | TRBD1 | CASSELRGGHGYTF | TGTGCCAGCAGTGAGTTGAGAGGGGGCCATGGCTACACCTTC
TRBJ2-5 | TRBV6-6 | - | - | CASSPEMGEDQYF | TGTGCCAGCAGCCCAGAGATGGGCGAAGACCAGTACTTC
TRBJ1-2 | TRBV5-1 | once | - | CASSFGGPGYGYTF | TGCGCCAGCAGCTTTGGAGGGCCTGGCTATGGCTACACCTTC
TRBJ2-7 | TRBV5-1 | - | TRBD1 | CASGTGTGPTEQYF | TGCGCCAGCGGCACCGGGACAGGGCCTACCGAGCAGTACTTC
TRBJ1-3 | TRBV6-1 | - | - | CASKVGGQSGNTIYF | TGTGCCAGCAAGGTCGGCGGACAGTCTGGAAACACCATATATTTT
TRBJ1-3 | TRBV6-5 | once | - | CASSYSTGNTIYF | TGTGCCAGCAGTTATAGTACTGGAAACACCATATATTTT
TRBJ2-3 | TRBV7-2 | - | - | CASSLRGRSTDTQYF | TGTGCCAGCAGCTTAAGAGGCCGGAGCACAGATACGCAGTATTTT
TRBJ2-3 | TRBV5-1 | - | - | CASSLALDRSTDTQYF | TGCGCCAGCAGCTTGGCCCTAGACAGATCCACAGATACGCAGTATTTT
TRBJ2-7 | TRBV5-1 | - | - | CASSLSGGQGKRALMGQYF | TGCGCCAGCAGCTTATCCGGCGGCCAGGGGAAGCGAGCTCTAATGGGGCAGTACTTC
TRBJ2-7 | TRBV27 | - | - | CASRFSTGSYEQYF | TGTGCCAGCAGATTCTCGACAGGTTCCTACGAGCAGTACTTC
TRBJ1-1 | TRBV5-1 | - | - | CASSSGQGGTEAFF | TGCGCCAGCAGCTCGGGTCAGGGCGGCACTGAAGCTTTCTTT
TRBJ1-2 | TRBV6-5 | - | - | CASSYSGPGYGYTF | TGTGCCAGCAGTTACTCGGGTCCAGGATATGGCTACACCTTC
TRBJ1-1 | TRBV19 | - | TRBD1 | CASRRTGEDTEAFF | TGTGCCAGTAGAAGGACAGGGGAGGACACTGAAGCTTTCTTT
TRBJ2-2 | TRBV5-1 | - | TRBD2 | CASQVAGGGTGELFF | TGCGCCAGCCAAGTGGCGGGAGGAGGCACCGGGGAGCTGTTTTTT
TRBJ2-1 | TRBV7-3 | - | TRBD2 | CASSVTSDEQFF | TGTGCCAGCAGCGTGACTAGCGATGAGCAGTTCTTC
TRBJ2-1 | TRBV6-6 | few | - | CASSYLLDEQFF | TGTGCCAGCAGTTACCTTCTCGATGAGCAGTTCTTC
TRBJ2-7 | TRBV29-1 | - | - | CSVEEDRYDEQYF | TGCAGCGTTGAAGAAGACAGGTACGACGAGCAGTACTTC
TRBJ2-1 | TRBV4-3 | - | TRBD1 | CASSHGTGSYNEQFF | TGCGCCAGCAGCCACGGGACAGGGTCCTACAATGAGCAGTTCTTC
TRBJ1-2 | TRBV5-6 | - | - | CASSLDGTNYGYTF | TGTGCCAGCAGCTTGGATGGGACAAACTATGGCTACACCTTC
TRBJ2-2 | TRBV7-3 | - | TRBD1 | CASSTAGGQGELFF | TGTGCCAGCAGCACCGCAGGGGGCCAAGGGGAGCTGTTTTTT
TRBJ2-7 | TRBV29-1 | - | TRBD1 | CSALRQGASEQYF | TGCAGCGCACTTAGGCAGGGGGCATCCGAGCAGTACTTC
TRBJ2-1 | TRBV14 | - | - | CASRRGGGYNEQFF | TGTGCCAGCAGGAGGGGGGGAGGCTACAATGAGCAGTTCTTC
TRBJ2-1 | TRBV11-3 | - | TRBD2 | CASSFGVPGGPRYNEQFF | TGTGCCAGCAGCTTCGGAGTCCCGGGAGGGCCAAGGTACAATGAGCAGTTCTTC
TRBJ2-4 | TRBV6-1 | - | TRBD1 | CASSELGQGWNIQYF | TGTGCCAGCAGTGAATTGGGACAGGGCTGGAACATTCAGTACTTC
TRBJ2-1 | TRBV28 | - | TRBD1 | CASNPGDRVNDEQFF | TGTGCCAGCAATCCCGGGGACAGGGTGAATGATGAGCAGTTCTTC
TRBJ2-2 | TRBV6-6 | - | - | CASSAPAGGTAGELFF | TGTGCCAGCAGCGCCCCAGCTGGGGGGACAGCCGGGGAGCTGTTTTTT
TRBJ2-6 | TRBV6-1 | once | - | CAIEHRSSGANVLTF | TGTGCCATCGAACACCGGAGCTCTGGGGCCAACGTCCTGACTTTC
TRBJ2-1 | TRBV7-2 | - | TRBD1 | CASSRNTGGGFGEQFF | TGTGCCAGCAGCCGCAATACAGGGGGCGGTTTCGGTGAGCAGTTCTTC
TRBJ1-1 | TRBV29-1 | - | - | CSVHRGNTEAFF | TGCAGCGTACACCGGGGGAACACTGAAGCTTTCTTT
TRBJ2-1 | TRBV5-5 | - | - | CASSLGQPYNEQFF | TGTGCCAGCAGCTTGGGACAGCCCTACAATGAGCAGTTCTTC
TRBJ2-7 | TRBV7-9 | - | TRBD1 | CASSLYRDRVVEQYF | TGTGCCAGCAGCCTATACCGGGACAGGGTCGTCGAGCAGTACTTC
TRBJ1-6 | TRBV4-3 | - | TRBD1 | CASSQRGQGPLHF | TGCGCCAGCAGCCAAAGGGGGCAGGGGCCCCTCCACTTT
TRBJ2-7 | TRBV5-6 | - | - | CASSLIGEQYF | TGTGCCAGCAGTCTGATCGGCGAGCAGTACTTC
TRBJ1-1 | TRBV10-2 | - | - | CASNGGAVTEAFF | TGCGCCAGTAACGGCGGGGCGGTCACTGAAGCTTTCTTT
TRBJ2-7 | TRBV6-1 | - | - | CASSGTASYEQYF | TGTGCCAGCAGTGGGACAGCCTCCTACGAGCAGTACTTC
TRBJ2-7 | TRBV29-1 | - | - | CSVRVGGIGPQYF | TGCAGCGTTAGGGTTGGCGGGATCGGCCCGCAGTACTTC
TRBJ1-5 | TRBV6-5 | - | TRBD1 | CASGDRGGNQPQHF | TGTGCCAGCGGTGACAGGGGGGGCAATCAGCCCCAGCATTTT
TRBJ2-2 | TRBV4-1 | - | - | CASRTITGELFF | TGCGCCAGCCGTACTATCACCGGGGAGCTGTTTTTT